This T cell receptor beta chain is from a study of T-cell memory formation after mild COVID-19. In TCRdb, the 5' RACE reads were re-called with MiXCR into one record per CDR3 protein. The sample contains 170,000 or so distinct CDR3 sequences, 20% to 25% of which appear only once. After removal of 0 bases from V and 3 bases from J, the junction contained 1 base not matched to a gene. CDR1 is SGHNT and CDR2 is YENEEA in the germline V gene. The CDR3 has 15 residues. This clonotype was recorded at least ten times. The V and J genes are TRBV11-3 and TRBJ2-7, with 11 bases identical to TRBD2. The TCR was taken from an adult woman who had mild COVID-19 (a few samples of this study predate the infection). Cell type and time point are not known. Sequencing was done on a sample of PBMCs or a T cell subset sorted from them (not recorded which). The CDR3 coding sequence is TGTGCCAGCAGCTTAGACGGGACTAGCGGCTACGAGCAGTACTTC. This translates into CASSLDGTSGYEQYF.